This T cell receptor beta chain was recorded in a study of control samples from healthy donors and cancer patients. Method: immunoSEQ multiplex PCR; TCRdb's copy keeps in-frame clones and lacks some. The sample contains some 150,000 clones, 96% of which appear only once. The V gene's germline CDR1 is MDHEN and CDR2 SYDVKM. V gave up 2 bases and J gave up 6 bases; unmatched junction bases: 6. This CDR3 spans 15 amino acids. This clonotype was obtained from a woman in her thirties in good health. The sequencing input was blood. The chain recombines TRBV28 with TRBJ1-5; 8 bases line up with TRBD1. As DNA, the CDR3 is TGTGCCAGCAGTTTACTCTTACAGGGGGGTCAGCCCCAGCATTTT. Protein sequence: CASSLLLQGGQPQHF.